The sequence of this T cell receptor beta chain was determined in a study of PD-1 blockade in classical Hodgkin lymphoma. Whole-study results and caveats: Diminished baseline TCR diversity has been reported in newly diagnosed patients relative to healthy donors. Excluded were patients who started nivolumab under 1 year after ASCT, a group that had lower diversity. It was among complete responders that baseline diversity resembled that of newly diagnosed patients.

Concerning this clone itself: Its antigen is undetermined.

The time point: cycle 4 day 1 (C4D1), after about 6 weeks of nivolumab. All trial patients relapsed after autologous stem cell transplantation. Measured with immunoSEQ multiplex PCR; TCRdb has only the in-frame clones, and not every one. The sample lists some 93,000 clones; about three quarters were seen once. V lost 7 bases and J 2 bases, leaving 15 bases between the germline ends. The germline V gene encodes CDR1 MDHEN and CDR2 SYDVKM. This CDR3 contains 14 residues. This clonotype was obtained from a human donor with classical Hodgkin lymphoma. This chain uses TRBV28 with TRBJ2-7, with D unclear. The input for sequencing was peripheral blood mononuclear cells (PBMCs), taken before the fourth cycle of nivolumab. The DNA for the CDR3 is TGTGCCAGCACCCCTGGCCCGGTCCCCTACGAGCAGTACTTC. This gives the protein CASTPGPVPYEQYF.